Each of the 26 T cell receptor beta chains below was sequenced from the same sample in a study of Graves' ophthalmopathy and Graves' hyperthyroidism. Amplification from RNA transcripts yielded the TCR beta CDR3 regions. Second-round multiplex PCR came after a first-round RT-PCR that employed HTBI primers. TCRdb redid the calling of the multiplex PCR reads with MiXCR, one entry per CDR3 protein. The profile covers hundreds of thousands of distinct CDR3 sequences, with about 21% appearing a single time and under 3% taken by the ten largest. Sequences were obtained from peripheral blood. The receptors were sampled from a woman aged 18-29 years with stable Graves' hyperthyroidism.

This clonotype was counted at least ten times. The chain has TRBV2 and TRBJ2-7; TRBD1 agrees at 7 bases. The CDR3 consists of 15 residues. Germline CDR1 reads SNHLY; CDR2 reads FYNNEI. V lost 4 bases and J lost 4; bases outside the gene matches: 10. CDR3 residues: CASSVGTADSYEQYF. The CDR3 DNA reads TGTGCCAGCAGTGTTGGGACAGCAGATTCATACGAGCAGTACTTC.

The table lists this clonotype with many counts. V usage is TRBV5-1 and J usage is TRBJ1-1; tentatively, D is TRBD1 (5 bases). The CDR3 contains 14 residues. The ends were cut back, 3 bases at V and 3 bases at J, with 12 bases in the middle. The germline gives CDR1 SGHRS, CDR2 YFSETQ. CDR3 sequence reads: CASSWRRGDTEAFF. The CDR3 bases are TGCGCCAGCAGCTGGCGGCGAGGGGACACTGAAGCTTTCTTT.

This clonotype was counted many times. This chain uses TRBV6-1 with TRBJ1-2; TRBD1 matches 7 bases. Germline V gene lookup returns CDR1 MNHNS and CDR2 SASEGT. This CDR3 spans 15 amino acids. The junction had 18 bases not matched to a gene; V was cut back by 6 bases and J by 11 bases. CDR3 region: CASSFTNSDRWKYTF. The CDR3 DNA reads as TGTGCCAGCAGCTTTACCAATTCGGACAGGTGGAAATACACCTTC.

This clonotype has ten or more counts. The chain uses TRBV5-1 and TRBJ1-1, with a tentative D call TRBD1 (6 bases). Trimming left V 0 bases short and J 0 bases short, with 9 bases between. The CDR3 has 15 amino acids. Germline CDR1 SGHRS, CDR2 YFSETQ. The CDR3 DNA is TGCGCCAGCAGCTTGGTAGGACAGTTGAACACTGAAGCTTTCTTT. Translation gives CASSLVGQLNTEAFF.

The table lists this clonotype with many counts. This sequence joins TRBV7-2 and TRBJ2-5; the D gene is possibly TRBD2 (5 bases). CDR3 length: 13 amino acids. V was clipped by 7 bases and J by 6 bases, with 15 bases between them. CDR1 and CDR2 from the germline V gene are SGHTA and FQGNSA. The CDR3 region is CASTRGSVQTQYF. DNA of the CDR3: TGTGCCAGCACCCGAGGGTCGGTACAGACCCAGTACTTC.

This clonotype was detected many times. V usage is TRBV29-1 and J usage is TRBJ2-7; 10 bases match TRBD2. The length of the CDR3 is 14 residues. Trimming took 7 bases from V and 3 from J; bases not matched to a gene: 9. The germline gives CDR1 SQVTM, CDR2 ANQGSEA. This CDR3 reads CSGILASGSYEQYF. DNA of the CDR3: TGCAGCGGGATACTCGCTAGCGGGAGCTACGAGCAGTACTTC.

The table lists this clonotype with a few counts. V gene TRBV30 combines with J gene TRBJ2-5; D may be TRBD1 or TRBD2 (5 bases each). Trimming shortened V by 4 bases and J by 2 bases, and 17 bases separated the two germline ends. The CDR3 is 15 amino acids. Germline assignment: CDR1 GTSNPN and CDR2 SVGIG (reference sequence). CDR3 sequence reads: CAWTGANPLQETQYF. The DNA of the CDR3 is TGTGCCTGGACCGGGGCTAATCCCTTACAAGAGACCCAGTACTTC.

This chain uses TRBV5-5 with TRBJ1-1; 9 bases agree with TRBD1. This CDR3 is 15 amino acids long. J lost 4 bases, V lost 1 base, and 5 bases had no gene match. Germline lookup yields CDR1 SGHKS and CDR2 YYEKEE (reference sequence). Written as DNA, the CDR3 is TGTGCCAGCAGCTTGTCTGACAGGGGGGCCACTGAAGCTTTCTTT. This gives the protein CASSLSDRGATEAFF.

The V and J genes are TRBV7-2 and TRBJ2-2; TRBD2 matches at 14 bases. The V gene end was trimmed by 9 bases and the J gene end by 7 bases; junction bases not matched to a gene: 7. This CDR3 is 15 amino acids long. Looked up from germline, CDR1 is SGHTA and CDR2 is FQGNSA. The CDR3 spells CARGTSGSFGGELFF. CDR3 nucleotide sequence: TGTGCCAGAGGGACTAGCGGGAGTTTTGGCGGGGAGCTGTTTTTT.

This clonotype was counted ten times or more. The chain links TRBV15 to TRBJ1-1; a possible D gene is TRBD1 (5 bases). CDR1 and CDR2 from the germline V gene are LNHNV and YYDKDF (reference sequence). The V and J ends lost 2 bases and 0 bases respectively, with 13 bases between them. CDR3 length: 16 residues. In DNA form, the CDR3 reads TGTGCCACCAGCAGACTGAGGGACTCAATGAACACTGAAGCTTTCTTT. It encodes CATSRLRDSMNTEAFF.

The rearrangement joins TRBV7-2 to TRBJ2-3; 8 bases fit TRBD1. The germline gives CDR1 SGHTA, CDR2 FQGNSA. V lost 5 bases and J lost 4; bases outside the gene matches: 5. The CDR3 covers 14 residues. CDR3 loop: CASSPGQGPDTQYF. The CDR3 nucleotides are TGTGCCAGCAGCCCAGGACAGGGACCAGATACGCAGTATTTT. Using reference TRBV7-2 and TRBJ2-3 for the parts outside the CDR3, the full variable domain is GAGVSQSPSNKVTEKGKDVELRCDPISGHTALYWYRQSLGQGLEFLIYFQGNSAPDKSGLPSDRFSAERTGGSVSTLTIQRTQQEDSAVYLCASSPGQGPDTQYFGPGTRLTVL.

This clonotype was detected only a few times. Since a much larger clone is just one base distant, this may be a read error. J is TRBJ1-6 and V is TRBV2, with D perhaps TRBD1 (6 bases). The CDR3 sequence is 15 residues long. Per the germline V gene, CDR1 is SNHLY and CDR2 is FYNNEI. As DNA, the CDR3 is TGTGCCAGCAGTGAAGCGCAGGGGCTGAATTCACACCTCCACTTT. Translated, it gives CASSEAQGLNSHLHF.

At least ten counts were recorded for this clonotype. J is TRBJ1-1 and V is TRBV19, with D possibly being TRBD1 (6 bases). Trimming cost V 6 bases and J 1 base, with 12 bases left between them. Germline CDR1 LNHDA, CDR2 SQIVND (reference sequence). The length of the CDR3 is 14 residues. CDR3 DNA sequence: TGTGCCAGTAGGCCGGGACACAGGAACACTGAAGCTTTCTTT. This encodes CASRPGHRNTEAFF. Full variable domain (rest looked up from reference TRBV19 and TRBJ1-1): DGGITQSPKYLFRKEGQNVTLSCEQNLNHDAMYWYRQDPGQGLRLIYYSQIVNDFQKGDIAEGYSVSREKKESFPLTVTSAQKNPTAFYLCASRPGHRNTEAFFGQGTRLTVV.

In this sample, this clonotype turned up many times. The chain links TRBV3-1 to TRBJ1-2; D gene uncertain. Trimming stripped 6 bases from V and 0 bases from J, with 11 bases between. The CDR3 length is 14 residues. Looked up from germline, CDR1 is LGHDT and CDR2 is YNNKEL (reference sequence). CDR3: CASRDRSPNYGYTF. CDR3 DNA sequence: TGTGCCAGCAGGGACCGAAGTCCTAACTATGGCTACACCTTC.

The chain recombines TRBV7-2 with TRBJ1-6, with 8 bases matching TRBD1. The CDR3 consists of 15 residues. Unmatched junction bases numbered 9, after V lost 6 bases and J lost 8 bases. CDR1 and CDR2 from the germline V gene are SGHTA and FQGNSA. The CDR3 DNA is TGTGCCAGCAGAGGGGGGACAGGCTGGGATTCACCCCTCCACTTT. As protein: CASRGGTGWDSPLHF.

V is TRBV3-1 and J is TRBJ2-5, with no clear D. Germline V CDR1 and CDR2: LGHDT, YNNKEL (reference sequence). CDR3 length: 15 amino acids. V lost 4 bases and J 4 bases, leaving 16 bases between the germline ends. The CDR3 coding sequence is TGTGCCAGCAGCCCAAGGGCAGGCTTGGCAGAGACCCAGTACTTC. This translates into CASSPRAGLAETQYF.

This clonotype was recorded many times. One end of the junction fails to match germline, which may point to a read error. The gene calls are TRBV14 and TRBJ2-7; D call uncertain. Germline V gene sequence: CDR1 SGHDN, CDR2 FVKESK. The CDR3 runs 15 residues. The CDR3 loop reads CASSQDRRGGYKQYF. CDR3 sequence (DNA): TGTGCCAGCAGCCAAGATCGACGAGGCGGCTACAAGCAGTACTTC.

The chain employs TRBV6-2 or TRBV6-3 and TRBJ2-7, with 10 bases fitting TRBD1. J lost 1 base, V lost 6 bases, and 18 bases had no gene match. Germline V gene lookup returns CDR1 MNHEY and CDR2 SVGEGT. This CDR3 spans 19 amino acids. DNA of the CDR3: TGTGCCAGCAGGCCCAGACTAATGACAGGGGGCCCCATATCCTACGAGCAGTACGTC. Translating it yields CASRPRLMTGGPISYEQYV.

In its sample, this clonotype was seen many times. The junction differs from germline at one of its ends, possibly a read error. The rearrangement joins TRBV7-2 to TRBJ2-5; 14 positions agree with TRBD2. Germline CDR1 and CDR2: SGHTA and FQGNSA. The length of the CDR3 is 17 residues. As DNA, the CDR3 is TGTGCCAGCAGTCGCGCAGGACTAGCGGGAGGACGAGAGACCAAGTACTTC. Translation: CASSRAGLAGGRETKYF.

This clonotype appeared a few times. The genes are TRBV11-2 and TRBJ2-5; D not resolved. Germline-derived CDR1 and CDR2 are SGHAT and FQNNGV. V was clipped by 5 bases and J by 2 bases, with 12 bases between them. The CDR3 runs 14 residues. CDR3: CASSALTLQETQYF. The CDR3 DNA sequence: TGTGCCAGCAGCGCCTTGACCCTTCAAGAGACCCAGTACTTC.

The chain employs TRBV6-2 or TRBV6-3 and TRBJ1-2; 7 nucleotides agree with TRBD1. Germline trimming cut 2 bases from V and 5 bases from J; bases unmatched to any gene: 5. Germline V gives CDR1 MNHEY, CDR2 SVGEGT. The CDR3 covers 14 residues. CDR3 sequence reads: CASSYTLQGYGYTF. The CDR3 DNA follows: TGTGCCAGCAGTTACACGTTACAGGGGTATGGCTACACCTTC.

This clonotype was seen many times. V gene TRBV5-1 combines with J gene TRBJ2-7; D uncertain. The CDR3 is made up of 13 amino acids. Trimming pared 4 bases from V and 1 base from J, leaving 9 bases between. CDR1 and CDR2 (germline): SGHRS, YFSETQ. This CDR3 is CASSTPSSYEQYF. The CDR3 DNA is TGCGCCAGCAGCACCCCCTCTTCCTACGAGCAGTACTTC. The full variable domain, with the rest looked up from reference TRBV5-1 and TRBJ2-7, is KAGVTQTPRYLIKTRGQQVTLSCSPISGHRSVSWYQQTPGQGLQFLFEYFSETQRNKGNFPGRFSGRQFSNSRSEMNVSTLELGDSALYLCASSTPSSYEQYFGPGTRLTVT.

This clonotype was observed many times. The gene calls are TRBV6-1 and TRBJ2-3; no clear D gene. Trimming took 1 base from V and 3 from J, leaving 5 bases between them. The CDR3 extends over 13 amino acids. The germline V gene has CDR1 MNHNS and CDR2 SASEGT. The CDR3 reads CASSEGETDTQYF. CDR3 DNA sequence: TGTGCCAGCAGTGAAGGGGAAACAGATACGCAGTATTTT.

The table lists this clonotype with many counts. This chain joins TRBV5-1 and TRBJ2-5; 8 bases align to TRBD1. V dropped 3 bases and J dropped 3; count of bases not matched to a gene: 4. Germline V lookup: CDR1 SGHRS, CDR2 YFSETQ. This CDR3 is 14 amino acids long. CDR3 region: CASSSSGGEETQYF. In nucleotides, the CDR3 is TGCGCCAGCAGCTCCTCAGGGGGCGAAGAGACCCAGTACTTC.

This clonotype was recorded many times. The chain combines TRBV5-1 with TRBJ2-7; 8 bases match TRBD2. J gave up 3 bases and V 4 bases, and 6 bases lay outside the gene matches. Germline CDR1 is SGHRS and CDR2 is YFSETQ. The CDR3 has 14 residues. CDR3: CASSRREGNYEQYF. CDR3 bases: TGCGCCAGCAGCCGCCGGGAGGGGAACTACGAGCAGTACTTC. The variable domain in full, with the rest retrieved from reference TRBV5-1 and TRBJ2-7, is KAGVTQTPRYLIKTRGQQVTLSCSPISGHRSVSWYQQTPGQGLQFLFEYFSETQRNKGNFPGRFSGRQFSNSRSEMNVSTLELGDSALYLCASSRREGNYEQYFGPGTRLTVT.

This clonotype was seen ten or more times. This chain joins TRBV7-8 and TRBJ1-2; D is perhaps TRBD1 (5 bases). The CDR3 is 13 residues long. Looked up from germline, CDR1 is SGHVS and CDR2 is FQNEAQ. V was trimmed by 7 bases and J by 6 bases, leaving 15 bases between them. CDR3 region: CASTITGLHGYTF. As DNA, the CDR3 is TGTGCCAGCACCATCACAGGACTCCATGGCTACACCTTC.